This TCR beta chain was retrieved from a study of T cell repertoires and Cas9 in healthy adults. Study context: Characterization of SpCas9-reactive CD4 and CD8 T cells covered multi-effector potency, cytotoxicity and lineage.

Assay: immunoSEQ multiplex PCR; the TCRdb copy retains only in-frame clones and omits some. This table has 22,000 or so clones, about 90% appearing once. V dropped 3 bases and J dropped 1 base, with 16 bases sitting between them. CDR1 and CDR2 from the germline V gene are KGHSH and LQKENI. This CDR3 contains 17 residues. Material for sequencing was CD4+ effector T cells (CD127+, CD25-, CD137-, CD154-) from PBMCs; culture status not recorded. The source of this sequence is a human donor in good health. The V and J genes are TRBV18 and TRBJ1-3; D perhaps matches TRBD1 (6 bases). CDR3 DNA: TGTGCCAGCTCACCCCCAACCGGGACACCGTCTGGAAACACCATATATTTT. Protein: CASSPPTGTPSGNTIYF. Based on the CDR3 plus reference TRBV18 and TRBJ1-3, the full variable domain is NAGVMQNPRHLVRRRGQEARLRCSPMKGHSHVYWYRQLPEEGLKFMVYLQKENIIDESGMPKERFSAEFPKEGPSILRIQQVVRGDSAAYFCASSPPTGTPSGNTIYFGEGSWLTVV.